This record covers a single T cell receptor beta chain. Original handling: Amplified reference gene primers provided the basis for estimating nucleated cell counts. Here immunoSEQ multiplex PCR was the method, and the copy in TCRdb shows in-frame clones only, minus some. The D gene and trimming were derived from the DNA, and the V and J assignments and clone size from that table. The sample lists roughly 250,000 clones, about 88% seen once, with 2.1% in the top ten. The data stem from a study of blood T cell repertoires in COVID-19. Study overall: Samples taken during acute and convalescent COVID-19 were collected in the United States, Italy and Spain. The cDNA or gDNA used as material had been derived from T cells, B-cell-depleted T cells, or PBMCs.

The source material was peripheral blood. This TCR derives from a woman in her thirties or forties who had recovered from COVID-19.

CDR3 sequence: CASSLQTVPTGELFF. DNA of the CDR3: TGCGCCAGCAGCCTACAGACAGTACCCACCGGGGAGCTGTTTTTT. The rearrangement uses TRBV5-1 and TRBJ2-2, with D maybe TRBD1 (5 bases). The CDR3 sequence is 15 residues long. V was pared by 4 bases and J by 4 bases, with 14 bases between. Per germline, CDR1 SGHRS and CDR2 YFSETQ.